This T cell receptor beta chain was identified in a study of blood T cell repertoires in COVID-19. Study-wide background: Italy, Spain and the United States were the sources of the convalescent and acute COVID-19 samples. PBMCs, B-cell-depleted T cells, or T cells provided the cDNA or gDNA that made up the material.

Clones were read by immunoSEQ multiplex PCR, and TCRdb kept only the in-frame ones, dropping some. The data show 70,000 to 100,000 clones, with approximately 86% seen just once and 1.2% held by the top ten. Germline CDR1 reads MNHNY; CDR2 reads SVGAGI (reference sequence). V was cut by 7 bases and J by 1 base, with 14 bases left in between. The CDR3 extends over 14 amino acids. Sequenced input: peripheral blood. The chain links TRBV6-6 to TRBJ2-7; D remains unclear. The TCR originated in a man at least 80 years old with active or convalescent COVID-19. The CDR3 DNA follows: TGTGCCAGCACAGTTACGTCAGAATCCTACGAGCAGTACTTC. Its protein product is CASTVTSESYEQYF.